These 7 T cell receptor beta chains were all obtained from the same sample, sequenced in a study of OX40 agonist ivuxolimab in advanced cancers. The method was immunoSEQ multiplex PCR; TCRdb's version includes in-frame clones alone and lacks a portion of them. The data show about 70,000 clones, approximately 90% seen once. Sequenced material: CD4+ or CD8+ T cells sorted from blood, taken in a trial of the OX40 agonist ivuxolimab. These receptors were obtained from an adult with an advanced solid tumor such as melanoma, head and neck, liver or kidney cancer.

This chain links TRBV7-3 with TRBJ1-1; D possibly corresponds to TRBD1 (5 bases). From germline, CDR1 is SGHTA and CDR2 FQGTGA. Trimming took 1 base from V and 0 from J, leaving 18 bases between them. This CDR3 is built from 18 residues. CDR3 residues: CASSLIMYQGRMNTEAFF. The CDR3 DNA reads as TGTGCCAGCAGCTTAATAATGTATCAGGGACGAATGAACACTGAAGCTTTCTTT.

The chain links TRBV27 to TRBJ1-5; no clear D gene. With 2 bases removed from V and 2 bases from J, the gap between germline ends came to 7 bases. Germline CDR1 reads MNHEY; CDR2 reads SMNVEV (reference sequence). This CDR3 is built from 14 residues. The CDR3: CASSLNSRNQPQHF. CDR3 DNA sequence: TGTGCCAGCAGTTTAAATTCGCGCAATCAGCCCCAGCATTTT.

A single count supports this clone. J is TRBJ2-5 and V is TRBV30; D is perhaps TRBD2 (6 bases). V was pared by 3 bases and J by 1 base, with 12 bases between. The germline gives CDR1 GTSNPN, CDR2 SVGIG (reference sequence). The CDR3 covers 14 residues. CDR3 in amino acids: CAWRRGGLQETQYF. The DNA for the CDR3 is TGTGCCTGGAGAAGGGGAGGTCTCCAAGAGACCCAGTACTTC.

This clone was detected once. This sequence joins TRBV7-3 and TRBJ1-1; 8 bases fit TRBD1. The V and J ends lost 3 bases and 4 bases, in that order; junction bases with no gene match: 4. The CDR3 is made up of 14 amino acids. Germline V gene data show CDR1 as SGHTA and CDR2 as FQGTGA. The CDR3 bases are TGTGCCAGCAGCTTCACAGGGGGACGCACTGAAGCTTTCTTT. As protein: CASSFTGGRTEAFF.

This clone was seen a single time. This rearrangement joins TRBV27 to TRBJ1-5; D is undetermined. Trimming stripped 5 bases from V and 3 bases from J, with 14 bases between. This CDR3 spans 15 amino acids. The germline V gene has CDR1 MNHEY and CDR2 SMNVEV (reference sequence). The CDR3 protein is CASSRTPAPNQPQHF. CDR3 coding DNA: TGTGCCAGCAGTCGGACTCCTGCCCCCAATCAGCCCCAGCATTTT.

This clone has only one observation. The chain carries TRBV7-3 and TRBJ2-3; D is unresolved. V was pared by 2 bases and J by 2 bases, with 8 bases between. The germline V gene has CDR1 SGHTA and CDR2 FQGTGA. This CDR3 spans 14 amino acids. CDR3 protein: CASSLEPATDTQYF. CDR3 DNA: TGTGCCAGCAGCTTAGAACCGGCCACAGATACGCAGTATTTT.

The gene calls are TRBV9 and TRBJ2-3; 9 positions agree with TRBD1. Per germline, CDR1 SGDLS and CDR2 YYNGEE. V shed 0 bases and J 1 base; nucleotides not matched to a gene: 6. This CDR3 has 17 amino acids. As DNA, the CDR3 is TGTGCCAGCAGCGTAGCATCGGGACAGGGACGCACAGATACGCAGTATTTT. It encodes CASSVASGQGRTDTQYF.